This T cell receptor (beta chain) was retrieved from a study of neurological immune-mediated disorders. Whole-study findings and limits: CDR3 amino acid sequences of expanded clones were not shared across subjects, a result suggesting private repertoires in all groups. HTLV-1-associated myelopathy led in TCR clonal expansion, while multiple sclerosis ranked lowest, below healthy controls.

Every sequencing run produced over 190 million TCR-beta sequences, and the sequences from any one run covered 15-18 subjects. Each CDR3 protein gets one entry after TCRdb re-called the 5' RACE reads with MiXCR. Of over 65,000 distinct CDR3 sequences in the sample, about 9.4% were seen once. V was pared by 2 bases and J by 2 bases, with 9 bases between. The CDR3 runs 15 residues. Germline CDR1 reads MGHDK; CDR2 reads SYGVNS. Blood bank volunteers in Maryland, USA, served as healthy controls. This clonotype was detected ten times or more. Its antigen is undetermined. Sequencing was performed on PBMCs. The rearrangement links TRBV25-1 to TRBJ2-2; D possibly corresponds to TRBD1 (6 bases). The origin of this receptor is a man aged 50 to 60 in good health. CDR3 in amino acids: CASSEGGRNTGELFF. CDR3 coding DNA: TGTGCCAGCAGTGAAGGGGGCAGAAACACCGGGGAGCTGTTTTTT.